This T cell receptor beta chain was sequenced in a study of blood T cell repertoires in COVID-19. The V gene lost 0 bases and the J gene lost 3 bases, with 9 bases spanning the gap. CDR1 and CDR2 from the germline V gene are SGHDT and YYEEEE. This CDR3 comprises 14 residues. Individuals aged roughly 18 to 100 years were recruited from roughly 23 US areas. Categorization into cohorts depended on clinical history that participants reported. All recovered Cohort 3 donors got two negative PCRs, got clearance, or saw symptom resolution. Original processing notes: By means of reference gene primer amplification, nucleated cell counts were estimated. Sequenced by immunoSEQ multiplex PCR; TCRdb stores in-frame clones only, minus some. That table supplies the V and J calls and clone size; D and trimming were determined from the DNA. The profile shows some 130,000 clones, about four fifths of them singletons.

The source is a man in his thirties or forties who had recovered from COVID-19. Specimen: PBMCs or T cells enriched from blood (not recorded which). The V call is TRBV5-6, the J call TRBJ2-5; unclear D gene. The CDR3 region has the DNA TGTGCCAGCAGCTTGGGCAGTAAGAAAGAGACCCAGTACTTC. Residues: CASSLGSKKETQYF.